The rows below give T cell receptor beta chains drawn from one sample of a study of T cell changes during pregnancy in multiple sclerosis. Only in-frame clones appear in the TCRdb table, and some are missing; sequencing was by immunoSEQ multiplex PCR. The sample has approximately 49,000 clones, almost 95% seen once. The sequenced sample was peripheral blood, obtained after pregnancy. These receptors were taken from a female donor with multiple sclerosis, enrolled in a pregnancy study. Both conserved end residues are part of each CDR3. Fields, in order: V gene, J gene, D gene, CDR3 protein. D genes are given only for firm matches.

V gene: TRBV7-3
J gene: TRBJ2-2
D gene: TRBD2
CDR3 protein: CASSPGTSRGELFF

V gene: TRBV7-4
J gene: TRBJ2-1
D gene: TRBD2
CDR3 protein: CASSLGSGGDVDEQFF

V gene: TRBV6-5
J gene: TRBJ2-7
D gene: TRBD1
CDR3 protein: CASSPRTGGDEQYF

V gene: TRBV5-1
J gene: TRBJ1-1
D gene: TRBD1
CDR3 protein: CASSLIGGGTEAFF

V gene: TRBV10-3
J gene: TRBJ1-1
D gene: TRBD1
CDR3 protein: CAISGTGGLSEAFF

V gene: TRBV18
J gene: TRBJ2-7
D gene: NA
CDR3 protein: CASSLRPGNTYEQYF

V gene: TRBV11-3
J gene: TRBJ2-7
D gene: NA
CDR3 protein: CASSYQDSPNEQYF

V gene: TRBV6-5
J gene: TRBJ2-2
D gene: NA
CDR3 protein: CASSYSESNTGELFF

V gene: TRBV6-4
J gene: TRBJ2-5
D gene: TRBD2
CDR3 protein: CASSPGTSGGQETQYF

V gene: TRBV11-2
J gene: TRBJ1-4
D gene: NA
CDR3 protein: CASSFGGVREKLFF

V gene: TRBV11-2
J gene: TRBJ1-6
D gene: TRBD1
CDR3 protein: CASSLVGKGAWNSPLHF

V gene: TRBV19
J gene: TRBJ2-5
D gene: NA
CDR3 protein: CASSMRVGRETQYF

V gene: TRBV18
J gene: TRBJ2-7
D gene: NA
CDR3 protein: CASSPLRQGHREQYF

V gene: TRBV4-1
J gene: TRBJ1-2
D gene: TRBD1
CDR3 protein: CASSQVATGTGIVYGYTF

V gene: TRBV27
J gene: TRBJ1-6
D gene: NA
CDR3 protein: CASSLSADNSPLHF

V gene: TRBV5-6
J gene: TRBJ2-6
D gene: NA
CDR3 protein: CASTPRGSGANVLTF

V gene: TRBV25-1
J gene: TRBJ2-3
D gene: NA
CDR3 protein: CASSELALTDTQYF

V gene: TRBV7-9
J gene: TRBJ1-6
D gene: NA
CDR3 protein: CASSLSFGQRHNSPLHF

V gene: TRBV25-1
J gene: TRBJ1-2
D gene: TRBD1
CDR3 protein: CASRGQAPGYTF

V gene: TRBV9
J gene: TRBJ2-5
D gene: NA
CDR3 protein: CASSTQAKTQYF

V gene: TRBV14
J gene: TRBJ2-5
D gene: TRBD2
CDR3 protein: CASSQDLAGKETQYF

V gene: TRBV7-9
J gene: TRBJ1-4
D gene: NA
CDR3 protein: CASSHREGRGEKLFF

V gene: TRBV27
J gene: TRBJ1-1
D gene: TRBD1
CDR3 protein: CASSSNRQGTEAFF

V gene: TRBV7-2
J gene: TRBJ2-7
D gene: TRBD1
CDR3 protein: CASSRQGVYEQYF

V gene: TRBV4-2
J gene: TRBJ2-7
D gene: NA
CDR3 protein: CASSHPPKAGPSYEQYF

V gene: TRBV4-1
J gene: TRBJ2-1
D gene: TRBD2
CDR3 protein: CASSFGRGARIYEQFF

V gene: TRBV6-4
J gene: TRBJ2-5
D gene: NA
CDR3 protein: CASSSGSWNF

V gene: TRBV11-2
J gene: TRBJ1-6
D gene: TRBD1
CDR3 protein: CAGAGGYNSPLHF

V gene: TRBV6-6
J gene: TRBJ2-3
D gene: TRBD2
CDR3 protein: CASTQGSGGRDTQYF

V gene: TRBV9
J gene: TRBJ1-1
D gene: NA
CDR3 protein: CASSARVMNTEAFF

V gene: TRBV5-4
J gene: TRBJ2-7
D gene: TRBD2
CDR3 protein: CASSFWTSGGPLVSEQYF

V gene: TRBV9
J gene: TRBJ1-4
D gene: NA
CDR3 protein: CASNGGAWNEKLFF

V gene: TRBV28
J gene: TRBJ1-6
D gene: NA
CDR3 protein: CASSLLGGNSPLHF

V gene: TRBV7-2
J gene: TRBJ2-7
D gene: NA
CDR3 protein: CASSSGLLYEQYF

V gene: TRBV19
J gene: TRBJ2-3
D gene: NA
CDR3 protein: CASSKGGATDTQYF

V gene: TRBV7-8
J gene: TRBJ1-1
D gene: NA
CDR3 protein: CASSKGVIANTEAFF

V gene: TRBV27
J gene: TRBJ2-7
D gene: TRBD1
CDR3 protein: CASSTIGPGTVSSYEQYF